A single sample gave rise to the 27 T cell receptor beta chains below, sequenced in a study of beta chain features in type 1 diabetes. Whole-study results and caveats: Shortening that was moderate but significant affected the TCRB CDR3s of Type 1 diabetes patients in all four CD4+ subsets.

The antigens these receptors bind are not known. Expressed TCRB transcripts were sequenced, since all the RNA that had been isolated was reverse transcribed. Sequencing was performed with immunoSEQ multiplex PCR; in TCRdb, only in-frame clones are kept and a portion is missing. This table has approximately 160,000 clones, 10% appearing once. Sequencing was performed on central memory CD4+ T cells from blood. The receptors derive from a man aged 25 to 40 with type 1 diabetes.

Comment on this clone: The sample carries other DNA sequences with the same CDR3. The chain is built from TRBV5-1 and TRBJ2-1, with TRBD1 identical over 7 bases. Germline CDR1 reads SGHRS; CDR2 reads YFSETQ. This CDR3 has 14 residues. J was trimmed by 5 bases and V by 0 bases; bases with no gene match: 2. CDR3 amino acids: CASSLVQGDNEQFF. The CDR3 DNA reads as TGCGCCAGCAGCTTGGTCCAGGGGGACAATGAGCAGTTCTTC.

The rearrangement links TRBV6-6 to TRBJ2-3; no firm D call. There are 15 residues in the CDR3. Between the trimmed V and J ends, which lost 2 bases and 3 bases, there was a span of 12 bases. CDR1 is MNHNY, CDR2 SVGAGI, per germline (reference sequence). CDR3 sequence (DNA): TGTGCCAGCAGTTACGCGAGAGTTAAGACAGATACGCAGTATTTT. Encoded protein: CASSYARVKTDTQYF.

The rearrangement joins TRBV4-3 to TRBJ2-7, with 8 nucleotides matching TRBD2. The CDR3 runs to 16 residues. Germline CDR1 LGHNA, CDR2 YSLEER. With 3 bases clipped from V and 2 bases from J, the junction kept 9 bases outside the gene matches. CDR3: CASSQRHSGETYEQYF. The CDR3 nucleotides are TGCGCCAGCAGCCAGCGACATAGCGGGGAAACCTACGAGCAGTACTTC.

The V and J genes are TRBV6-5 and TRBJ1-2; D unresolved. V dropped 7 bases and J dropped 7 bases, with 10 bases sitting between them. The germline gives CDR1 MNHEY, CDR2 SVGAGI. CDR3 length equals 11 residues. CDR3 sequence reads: CASMGQVGYTF. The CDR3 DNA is TGTGCCAGCATGGGTCAGGTTGGCTACACCTTC.

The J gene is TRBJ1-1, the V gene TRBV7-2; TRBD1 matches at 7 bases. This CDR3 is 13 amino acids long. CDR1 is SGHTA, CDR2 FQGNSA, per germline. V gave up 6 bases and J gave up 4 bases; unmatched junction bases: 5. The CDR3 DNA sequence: TGTGCCAGCAGTCGAACAGGGGTCACTGAAGCTTTCTTT. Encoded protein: CASSRTGVTEAFF. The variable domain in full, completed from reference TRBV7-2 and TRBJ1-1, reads GAGVSQSPSNKVTEKGKDVELRCDPISGHTALYWYRQSLGQGLEFLIYFQGNSAPDKSGLPSDRFSAERTGGSVSTLTIQRTQQEDSAVYLCASSRTGVTEAFFGQGTRLTVV.

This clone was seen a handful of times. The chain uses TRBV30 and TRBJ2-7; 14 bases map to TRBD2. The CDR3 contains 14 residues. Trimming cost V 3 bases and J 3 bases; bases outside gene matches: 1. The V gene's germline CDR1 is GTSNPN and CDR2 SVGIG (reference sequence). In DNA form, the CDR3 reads TGTGCCTGGAGGGGGACTAGCGGGAGCTACGAGCAGTACTTC. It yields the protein CAWRGTSGSYEQYF.

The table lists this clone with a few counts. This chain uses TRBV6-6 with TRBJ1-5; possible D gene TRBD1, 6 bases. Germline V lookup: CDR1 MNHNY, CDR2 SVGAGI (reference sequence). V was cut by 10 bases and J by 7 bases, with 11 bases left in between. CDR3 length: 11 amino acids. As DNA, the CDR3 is TGTGCCACTTCAGGGGACCAGCCCCAGCATTTT. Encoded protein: CATSGDQPQHF.

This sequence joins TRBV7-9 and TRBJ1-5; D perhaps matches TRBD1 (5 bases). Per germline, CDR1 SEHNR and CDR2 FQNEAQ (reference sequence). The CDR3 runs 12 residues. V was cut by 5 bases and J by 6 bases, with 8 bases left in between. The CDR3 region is CASSHGGQPQHF. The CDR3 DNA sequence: TGTGCCAGCAGCCACGGGGGTCAGCCCCAGCATTTT.

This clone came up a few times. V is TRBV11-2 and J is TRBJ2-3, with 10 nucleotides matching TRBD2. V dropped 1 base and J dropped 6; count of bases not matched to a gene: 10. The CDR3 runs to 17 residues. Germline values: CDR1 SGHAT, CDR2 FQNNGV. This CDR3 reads CASSLVVTSGPRDTQYF. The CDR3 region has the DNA TGTGCCAGCAGCTTAGTGGTGACTAGCGGGCCGCGGGATACGCAGTATTTT.

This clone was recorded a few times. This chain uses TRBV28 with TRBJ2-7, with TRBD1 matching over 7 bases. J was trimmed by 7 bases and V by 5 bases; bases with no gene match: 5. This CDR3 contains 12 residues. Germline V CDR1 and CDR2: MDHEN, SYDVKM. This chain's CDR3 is CASSRGGREQYF. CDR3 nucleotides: TGTGCCAGCAGTCGAGGGGGCCGGGAGCAGTACTTC.

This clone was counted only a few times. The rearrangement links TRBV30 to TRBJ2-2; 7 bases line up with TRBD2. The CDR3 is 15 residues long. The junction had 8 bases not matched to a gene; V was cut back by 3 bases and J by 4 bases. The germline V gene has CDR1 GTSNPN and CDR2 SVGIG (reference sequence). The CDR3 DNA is TGTGCCTGGAGGACCCTAGCGGAAGGCACCGGGGAGCTGTTTTTT. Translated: CAWRTLAEGTGELFF. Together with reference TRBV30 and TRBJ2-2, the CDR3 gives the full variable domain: SQTIHQWPATLVQPVGSPLSLECTVEGTSNPNLYWYRQAAGRGLQLLFYSVGIGQISSEVPQNLSASRPQDRQFILSSKKLLLSDSGFYLCAWRTLAEGTGELFFGEGSRLTVL.

The CDR3 DNA reads as TGTGCCAGCAGCTCGCAGATGAACACTGAAGCTTTCTTT. Translating gives CASSSQMNTEAFF. The chain carries TRBV11-3 and TRBJ1-1, with D unresolved. Germline values: CDR1 SGHNT, CDR2 YENEEA. There are 13 residues in the CDR3. V shed 4 bases and J shed 0 bases, with 6 bases lying between them.

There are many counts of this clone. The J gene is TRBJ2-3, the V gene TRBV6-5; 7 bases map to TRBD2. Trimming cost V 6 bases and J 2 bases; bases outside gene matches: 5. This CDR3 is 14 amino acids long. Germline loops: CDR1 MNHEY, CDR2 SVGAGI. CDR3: CASSLSGITDTQYF. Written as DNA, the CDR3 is TGTGCCAGCAGCCTCAGCGGGATCACAGATACGCAGTATTTT.

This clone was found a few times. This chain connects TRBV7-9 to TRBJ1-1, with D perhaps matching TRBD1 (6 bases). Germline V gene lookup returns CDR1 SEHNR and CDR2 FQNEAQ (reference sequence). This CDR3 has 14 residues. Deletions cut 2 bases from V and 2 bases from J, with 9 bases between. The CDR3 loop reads CASSLQGTNTEAFF. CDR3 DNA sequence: TGTGCCAGCAGCTTACAGGGGACAAACACTGAAGCTTTCTTT.

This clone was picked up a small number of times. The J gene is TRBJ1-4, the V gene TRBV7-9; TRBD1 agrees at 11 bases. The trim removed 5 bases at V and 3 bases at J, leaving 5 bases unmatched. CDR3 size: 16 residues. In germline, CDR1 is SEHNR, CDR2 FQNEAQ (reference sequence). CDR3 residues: CASSTGQGAANEKLFF. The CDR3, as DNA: TGTGCCAGCAGCACCGGACAGGGGGCGGCTAATGAAAAACTGTTTTTT.

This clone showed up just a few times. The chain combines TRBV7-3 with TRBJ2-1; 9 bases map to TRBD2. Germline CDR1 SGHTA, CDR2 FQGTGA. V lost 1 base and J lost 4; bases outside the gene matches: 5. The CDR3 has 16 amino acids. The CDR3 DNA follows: TGTGCCAGCAGCTTAAGGCCTAGCGGGGATTACAATGAGCAGTTCTTC. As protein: CASSLRPSGDYNEQFF.

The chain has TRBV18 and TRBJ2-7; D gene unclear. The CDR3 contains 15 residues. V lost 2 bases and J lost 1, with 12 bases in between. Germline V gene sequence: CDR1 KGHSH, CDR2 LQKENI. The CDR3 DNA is TGTGCCAGCTCACCAAGTCGGTCACGATCCTACGAGCAGTACTTC. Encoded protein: CASSPSRSRSYEQYF.

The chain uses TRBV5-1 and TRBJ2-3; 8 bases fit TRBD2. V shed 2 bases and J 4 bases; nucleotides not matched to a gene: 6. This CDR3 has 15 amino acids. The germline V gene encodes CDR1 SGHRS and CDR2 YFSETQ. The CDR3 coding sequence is TGCGCCAGCAGCTTCAGCGGGAGTGGGGCAGATACGCAGTATTTT. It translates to CASSFSGSGADTQYF.

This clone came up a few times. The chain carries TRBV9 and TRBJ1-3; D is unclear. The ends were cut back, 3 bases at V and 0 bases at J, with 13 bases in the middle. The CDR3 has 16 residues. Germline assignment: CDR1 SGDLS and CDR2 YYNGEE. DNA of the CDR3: TGTGCCAGCAGCGACAAGTTCGGGAGCTCTGGAAACACCATATATTTT. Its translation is CASSDKFGSSGNTIYF.

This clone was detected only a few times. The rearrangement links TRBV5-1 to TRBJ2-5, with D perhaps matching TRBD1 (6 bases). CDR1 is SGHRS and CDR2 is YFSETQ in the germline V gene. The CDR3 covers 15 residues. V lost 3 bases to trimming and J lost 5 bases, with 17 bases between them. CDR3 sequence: CASSSSLGGQETQYF. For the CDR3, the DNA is TGCGCCAGCAGCTCATCCTTAGGGGGTCAGGAGACCCAGTACTTC.

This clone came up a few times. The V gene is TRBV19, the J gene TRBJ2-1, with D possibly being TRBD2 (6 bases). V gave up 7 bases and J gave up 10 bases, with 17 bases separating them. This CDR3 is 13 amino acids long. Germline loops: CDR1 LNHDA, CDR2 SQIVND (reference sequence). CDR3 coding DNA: TGTGCCAGTAATGTTCCGGGAGCATTGGAGCAGTTCTTC. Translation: CASNVPGALEQFF.

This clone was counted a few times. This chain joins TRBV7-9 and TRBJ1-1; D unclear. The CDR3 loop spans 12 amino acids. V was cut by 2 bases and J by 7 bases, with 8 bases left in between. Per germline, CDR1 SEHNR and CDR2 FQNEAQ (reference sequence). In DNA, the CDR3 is TGTGCCAGCAGCTTAAACTCCGTTGAAGCTTTCTTT. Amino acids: CASSLNSVEAFF.

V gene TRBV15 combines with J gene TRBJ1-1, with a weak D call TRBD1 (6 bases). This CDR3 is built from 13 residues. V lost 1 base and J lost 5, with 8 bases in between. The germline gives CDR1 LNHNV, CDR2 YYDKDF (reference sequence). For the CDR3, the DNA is TGTGCCACCAGCAGAGCAGGGGTAACTGAAGCTTTCTTT. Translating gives CATSRAGVTEAFF.

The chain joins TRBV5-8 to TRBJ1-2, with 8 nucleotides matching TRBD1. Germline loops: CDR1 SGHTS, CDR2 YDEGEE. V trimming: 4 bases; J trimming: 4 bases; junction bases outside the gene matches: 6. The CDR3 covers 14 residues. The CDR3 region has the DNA TGTGCCAGCAGCCCCGGACAGGGACCCTATGGCTACACCTTC. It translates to CASSPGQGPYGYTF.

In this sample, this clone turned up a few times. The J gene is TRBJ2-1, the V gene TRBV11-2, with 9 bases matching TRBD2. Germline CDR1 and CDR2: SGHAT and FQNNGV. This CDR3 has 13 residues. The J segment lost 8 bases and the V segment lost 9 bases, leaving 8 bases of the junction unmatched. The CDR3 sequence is CASFSGSADEQFF. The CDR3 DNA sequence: TGTGCCAGTTTTAGCGGGAGCGCCGATGAGCAGTTCTTC.

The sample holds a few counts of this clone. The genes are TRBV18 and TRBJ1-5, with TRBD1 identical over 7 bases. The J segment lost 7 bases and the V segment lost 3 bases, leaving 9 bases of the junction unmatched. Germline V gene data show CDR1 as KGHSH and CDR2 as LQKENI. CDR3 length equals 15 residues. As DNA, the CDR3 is TGTGCCAGCTCACCCGGGACAGCCTTTGACCAGCCCCAGCATTTT. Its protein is CASSPGTAFDQPQHF.

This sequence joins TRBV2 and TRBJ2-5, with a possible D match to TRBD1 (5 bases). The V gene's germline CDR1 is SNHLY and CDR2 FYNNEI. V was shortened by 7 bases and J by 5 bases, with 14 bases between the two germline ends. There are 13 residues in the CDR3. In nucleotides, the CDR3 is TGTGCCAGCATTGGGGCAAAGAAGGAGACCCAGTACTTC. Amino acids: CASIGAKKETQYF.